The rows below give T cell receptor beta chains drawn from one sample of a study of T cells expressing NK-cell markers. TCRdb derives one entry per CDR3 protein from the 5' RACE reads, leaving out DNA. In all, the sample yields 500,000 to 700,000 distinct CDR3 sequences. Sequencing was carried out using blood T cells: a sorted CD56 or NKG2C T cell subset, CD4+ or CD8+ T cells, or bulk PBMC T cells (not recorded which). These receptors all come from a man between 18 and 35 years old in good health. Both conserved end residues are part of each CDR3.

V	J	CDR3
TRBV10-3	TRBJ2-7	CAIMSAQGATSGSYEQYF
TRBV28	TRBJ2-7	CAGTSEFFYEQYF
TRBV19	TRBJ2-5	CASNSGRRETQYF
TRBV4-2	TRBJ2-7	CASSQDVTAVLPSYEQYF
TRBV3-1	TRBJ1-1	CASSQESGPNTEAFF
TRBV25-1	TRBJ1-1	CASRGVTNTEAFF
TRBV25-1	TRBJ2-3	CASSRGSTDTQYF
TRBV20-1	TRBJ1-5	CSASNSGDSNQPQHF
TRBV10-3	TRBJ2-1	CAISGGRTSGMSSYNEQFF
TRBV29-1	TRBJ2-1	CSVEFPTSGPHNEQFF
TRBV6-5	TRBJ2-3	CASSSPGSGSRNTQYF
TRBV7-9	TRBJ2-1	CASSRLARLNNEQFF
TRBV2	TRBJ2-2	CASSRRQGSTGELFF
TRBV5-8	TRBJ2-7	CASSLNREQYF
TRBV6-1	TRBJ2-1	CASSHFRDRENEQFF
TRBV6-2/TRBV6-3	TRBJ2-2	CASNPKERANTGELFF
TRBV5-1	TRBJ2-3	CASSFGAVPHADTQYF
TRBV12-3/TRBV12-4	TRBJ1-1	CASRGTGRFTEAFF
TRBV12-3/TRBV12-4	TRBJ2-1	CASSPPIAQGNEQFF
TRBV30	TRBJ2-2	CAGGQGVSGGELFF
TRBV28	TRBJ2-1	CASSRPQELDEQFF
TRBV14	TRBJ2-1	CASSQQRENNEQFF
TRBV28	TRBJ2-3	CASRQGRGDTQYF
TRBV7-2	TRBJ1-1	CASSLFLSRGTEAFF
TRBV10-3	TRBJ1-4	CAKTETTNEKLFF
TRBV7-9	TRBJ2-1	CASSSPRGTYNEQFF
TRBV5-1	TRBJ1-2	CASSLDRGYDGYTF
TRBV20-1	TRBJ2-1	CSASLREGPYNEQFF
TRBV6-6	TRBJ2-7	CASTYQTGDEQYF
TRBV4-3	TRBJ2-7	CASSQDWNYEQYF
TRBV11-2	TRBJ2-5	CASSPTNRDEETQYF
TRBV15	TRBJ2-7	CATSREGLGYEQYF
TRBV6-5	TRBJ2-7	CASRGSIIHHEQYF
TRBV29-1	TRBJ2-1	CSVEGKSSYNEQFF
TRBV7-2	TRBJ1-2	CASSPWTGEKGGYTF
TRBV30	TRBJ2-3	CAWSVSRGPDTQYF
TRBV6-1	TRBJ2-5	CASSKLAGVLQETQYF
TRBV10-3	TRBJ2-4	CAISGGDPLAKNIQYF
TRBV3-1	TRBJ2-3	CASSPILADTQYF
TRBV27	TRBJ2-5	CASSLSLAGAETQYF
TRBV12-3/TRBV12-4	TRBJ2-1	CASSLVSNEQFF
TRBV6-5	TRBJ2-7	CASSYSARGEQYF
TRBV20-1	TRBJ2-7	CSARLDGTTYEQYF
TRBV6-1	TRBJ2-7	CASRVMGAYEQYF
TRBV29-1	TRBJ2-1	CSVLQGAGEQFF
TRBV28	TRBJ2-5	CASKVGLGGQETQYF
TRBV5-1	TRBJ1-1	CASSLGDRALGTEAFF
TRBV7-9	TRBJ2-2	CASRQSNTGELFF
TRBV2	TRBJ2-7	CAWRATGGWEQYF
TRBV4-3	TRBJ2-1	CASSQDITNEQFF
TRBV9	TRBJ1-1	CASSVAPTGGTEAFF
TRBV18	TRBJ2-6	CASSPRQGSGANVLTF
TRBV4-3	TRBJ2-1	CASSQDQRPYNEQFF
TRBV7-2	TRBJ2-3	CASSDGTASTQYF